The subject of this entry is one TCR beta chain. No antigen is known for it. The data derive from a study of cytomegalovirus exposure and HLA in healthy donors. Notes on the study in general: The majority of TCR sequences were rare, yet some public TCRs appeared in many donors. Cytomegalovirus status was reportedly diagnosed by the classifier with high sensitivity and specificity.

Method: immunoSEQ multiplex PCR; TCRdb's copy keeps in-frame clones and lacks some. The sample records 350,000 or so clones, about nine tenths being singletons. The length of the CDR3 is 12 residues. V gave up 2 bases and J gave up 7 bases, with 11 bases separating them. The germline V gene encodes CDR1 GTSNPN and CDR2 SVGIG (reference sequence). The chain employs TRBV30 and TRBJ1-1; D is perhaps TRBD1 (5 bases). The TCR comes from a woman younger than 35 in good health and CMV-seronegative. Material: PBMCs. The CDR3 coding sequence is TGTGCCTGGAGTCGGGGGAAGGATGAAGCTTTCTTT. Its protein product is CAWSRGKDEAFF.